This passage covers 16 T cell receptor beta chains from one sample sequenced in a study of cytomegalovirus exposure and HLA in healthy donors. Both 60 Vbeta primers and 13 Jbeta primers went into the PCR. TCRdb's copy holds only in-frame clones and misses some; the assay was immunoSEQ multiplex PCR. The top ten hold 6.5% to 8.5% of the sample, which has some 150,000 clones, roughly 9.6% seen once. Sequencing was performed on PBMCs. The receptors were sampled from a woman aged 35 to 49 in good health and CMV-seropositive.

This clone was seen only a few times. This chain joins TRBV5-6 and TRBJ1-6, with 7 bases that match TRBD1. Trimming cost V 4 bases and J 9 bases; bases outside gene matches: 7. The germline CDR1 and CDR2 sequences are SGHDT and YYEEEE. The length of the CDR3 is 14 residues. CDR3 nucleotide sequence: TGTGCCAGCAGCCCCGGGACAGCAGGTTCACCCCTCCACTTT. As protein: CASSPGTAGSPLHF.

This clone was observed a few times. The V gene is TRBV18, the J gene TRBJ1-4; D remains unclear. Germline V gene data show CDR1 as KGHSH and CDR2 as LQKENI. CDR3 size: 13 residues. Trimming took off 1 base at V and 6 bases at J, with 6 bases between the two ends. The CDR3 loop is CASSPLADEKLFF. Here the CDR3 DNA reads TGTGCCAGCTCACCACTGGCGGATGAAAAACTGTTTTTT.

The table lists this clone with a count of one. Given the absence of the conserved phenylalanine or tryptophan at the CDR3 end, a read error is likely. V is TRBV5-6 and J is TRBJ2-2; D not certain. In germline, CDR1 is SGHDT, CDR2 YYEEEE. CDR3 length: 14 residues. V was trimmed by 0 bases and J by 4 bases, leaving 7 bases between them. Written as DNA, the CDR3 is TGTGCCAGCAGCTTGGAACAGCTCACCGGGGAGCTGTTTTTG. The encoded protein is CASSLEQLTGELFL.

The DNA for the CDR3 is TGTGCCATCAGTGAAGGGACAGCCAGCAATCAGCCCCAGCATTTT. Amino acid sequence: CAISEGTASNQPQHF. J is TRBJ1-5 and V is TRBV10-3; 7 nucleotides align to TRBD1. CDR3 length equals 15 residues. Trimming at V came to 3 bases and at J to 1 base, leaving 3 bases not matched to a gene. Germline V gene lookup returns CDR1 ENHRY and CDR2 SYGVKD.

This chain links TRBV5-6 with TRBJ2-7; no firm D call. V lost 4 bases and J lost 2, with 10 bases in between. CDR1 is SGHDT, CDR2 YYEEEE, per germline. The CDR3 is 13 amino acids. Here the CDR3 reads CASSLPGPYEQYF. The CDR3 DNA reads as TGTGCCAGCAGCCTTCCGGGTCCCTACGAGCAGTACTTC.

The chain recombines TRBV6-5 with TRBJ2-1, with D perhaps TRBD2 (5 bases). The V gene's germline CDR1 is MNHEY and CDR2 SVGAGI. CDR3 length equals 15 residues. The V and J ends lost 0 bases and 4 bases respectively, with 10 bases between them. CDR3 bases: TGTGCCAGCAGTTACTCGGATGGGGAGTACAATGAGCAGTTCTTC. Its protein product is CASSYSDGEYNEQFF.

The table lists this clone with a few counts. The CDR3 nucleotides read TGTGCCAGTAGAGTCCCAGGGTATCAGCCCCAGCATTTT. Protein sequence: CASRVPGYQPQHF. The chain links TRBV19 to TRBJ1-5; perhaps TRBD1 as D (5 bases). The CDR3 sequence is 13 residues long. In germline, CDR1 is LNHDA, CDR2 SQIVND (reference sequence). Trimming shortened V by 6 bases and J by 5 bases, and 11 bases separated the two germline ends. Variable domain in full (rest from reference TRBV19 and TRBJ1-5): DGGITQSPKYLFRKEGQNVTLSCEQNLNHDAMYWYRQDPGQGLRLIYYSQIVNDFQKGDIAEGYSVSREKKESFPLTVTSAQKNPTAFYLCASRVPGYQPQHFGDGTRLSIL.

The DNA for the CDR3 is TGCAGCGGGGGAGGAGAGACCCAGTACTTC. It specifies CSGGGETQYF. The chain recombines TRBV29-1 with TRBJ2-5; D perhaps matches TRBD2 (6 bases). Trimming cost V 7 bases and J 4 bases, with 7 bases left between them. This CDR3 has 10 residues. The germline V gene has CDR1 SQVTM and CDR2 ANQGSEA.

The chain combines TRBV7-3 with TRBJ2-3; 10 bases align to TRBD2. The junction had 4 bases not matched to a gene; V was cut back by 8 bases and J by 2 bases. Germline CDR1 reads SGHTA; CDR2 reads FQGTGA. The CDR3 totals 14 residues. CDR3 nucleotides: TGTGCCAGCGGAAGCGGGGGGGCCACAGATACGCAGTATTTT. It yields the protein CASGSGGATDTQYF.

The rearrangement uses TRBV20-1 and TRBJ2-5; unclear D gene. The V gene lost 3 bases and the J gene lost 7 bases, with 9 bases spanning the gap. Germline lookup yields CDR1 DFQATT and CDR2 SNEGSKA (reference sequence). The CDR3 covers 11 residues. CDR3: CSARTVGTQYF. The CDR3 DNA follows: TGCAGTGCTAGGACTGTGGGGACCCAGTACTTC.

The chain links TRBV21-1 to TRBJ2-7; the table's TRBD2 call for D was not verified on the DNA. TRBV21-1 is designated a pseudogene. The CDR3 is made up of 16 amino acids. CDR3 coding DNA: TGTGCCAGCAGCTCGCCCCGCGGGTTTACTTTGCACGAGCAGTACTTC. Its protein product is CASSSPRGFTLHEQYF.

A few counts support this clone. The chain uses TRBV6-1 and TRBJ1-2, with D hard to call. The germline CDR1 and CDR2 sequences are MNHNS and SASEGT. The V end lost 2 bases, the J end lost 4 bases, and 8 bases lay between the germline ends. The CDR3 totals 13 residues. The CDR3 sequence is CASSESPSYGYTF. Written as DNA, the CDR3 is TGTGCCAGCAGTGAATCCCCCTCCTATGGCTACACCTTC.

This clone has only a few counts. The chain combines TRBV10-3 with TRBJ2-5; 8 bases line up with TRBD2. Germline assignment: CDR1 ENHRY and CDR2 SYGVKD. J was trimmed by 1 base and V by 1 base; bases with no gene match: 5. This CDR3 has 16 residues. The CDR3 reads CAISEFRGGTQETQYF. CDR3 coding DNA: TGTGCCATCAGTGAGTTTCGCGGGGGGACCCAAGAGACCCAGTACTTC.

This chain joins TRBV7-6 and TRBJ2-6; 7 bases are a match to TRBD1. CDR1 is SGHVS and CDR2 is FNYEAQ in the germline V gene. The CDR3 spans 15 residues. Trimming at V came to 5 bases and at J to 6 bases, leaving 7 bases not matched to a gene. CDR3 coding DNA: TGTGCCAGCAGCGGCCGACAGGGTGAGGCCAACGTCCTGACTTTC. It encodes CASSGRQGEANVLTF.

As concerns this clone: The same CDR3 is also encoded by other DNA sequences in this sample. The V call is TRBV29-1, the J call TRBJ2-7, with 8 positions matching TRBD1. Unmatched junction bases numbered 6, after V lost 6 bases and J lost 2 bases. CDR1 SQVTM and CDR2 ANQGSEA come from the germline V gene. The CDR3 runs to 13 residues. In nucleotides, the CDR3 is TGCAGCGTCGGGACAGGAGGCCCCTACGAGCAGTACTTC. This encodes CSVGTGGPYEQYF.

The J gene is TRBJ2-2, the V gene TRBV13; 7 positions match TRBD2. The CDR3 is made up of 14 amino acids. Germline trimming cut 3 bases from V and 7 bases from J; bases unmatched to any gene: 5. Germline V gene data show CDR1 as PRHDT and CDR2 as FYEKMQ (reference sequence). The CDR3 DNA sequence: TGTGCCAGCAGCTTCTCCACGGGGGGCGGGGAGCTGTTTTTT. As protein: CASSFSTGGGELFF.